Below, 16 T cell receptor beta chains from the same sample are listed, as sequenced in a study of T cell repertoires in cytomegalovirus infection. A single record per CDR3 protein comes from TCRdb applying MiXCR to the reads. The profile covers approximately 300,000 distinct CDR3 sequences, with approximately 32% appearing a single time and approximately 20% taken by the ten largest. For these TCRs, the target antigens are not known. The specimen comprised cultured PBMCs, sampled from culture after CMV antigen stimulation. These receptors all stem from a human donor in good health (CMV status not recorded). Some clones in this sample may be carry-over from other donors' samples.

In its sample, this clonotype was seen many times. The rearrangement uses TRBV7-8 and TRBJ2-2; weak D call: TRBD2 (6 bases). Trimming pared 3 bases from V and 7 bases from J, leaving 12 bases between. CDR3 length: 14 residues. From germline, CDR1 is SGHVS and CDR2 FQNEAQ. The CDR3 bases are TGTGCCAGCAGCTTGAAACTAGCTGGCGGGGAGCTGTTTTTT. Residues: CASSLKLAGGELFF.

This clonotype was counted a few times. The CDR3 sequence: CASEAGGAYEQYF. The CDR3 DNA reads TGTGCCAGCGAAGCAGGGGGCGCGTACGAGCAGTACTTC. The chain recombines TRBV6-1 with TRBJ2-7, with 8 nucleotides matching TRBD1. Germline CDR1 and CDR2: MNHNS and SASEGT. V gave up 8 bases and J gave up 4 bases; unmatched junction bases: 7. The length of the CDR3 is 13 residues.

This clonotype is judged large (0.1 to 1%). This CDR3 is CASGLVSVIGAVPYNEQFF. CDR3 sequence (DNA): TGTGCTAGTGGTTTGGTATCGGTAATAGGGGCCGTCCCCTACAATGAGCAGTTCTTC. The genes are TRBV12-5 and TRBJ2-1; perhaps TRBD1 as D (5 bases). This CDR3 spans 19 amino acids. Germline CDR1 reads LGHNT; CDR2 reads FRNRAP. The V gene lost 0 bases and the J gene lost 2 bases, with 20 bases spanning the gap.

This clonotype was counted ten times or more. The V call is TRBV19, the J call TRBJ1-2, with TRBD1 matching over 7 bases. This CDR3 region has 14 residues. Per germline, CDR1 LNHDA and CDR2 SQIVND (reference sequence). The J segment lost 1 base and the V segment lost 5 bases, leaving 4 bases of the junction unmatched. CDR3 nucleotide sequence: TGTGCCAGTAGTCGTACAGGGGTTAACTATGGCTACACCTTC. Amino acid sequence: CASSRTGVNYGYTF.

The table lists this clonotype with a few counts. This chain connects TRBV11-1 to TRBJ1-1; the D gene is possibly TRBD1 (6 bases). The CDR3 length is 18 residues. Germline V gives CDR1 SGHAT, CDR2 FQDESV (reference sequence). Trimming pared 3 bases from V and 0 bases from J, leaving 20 bases between. CDR3 sequence: CASSFSSGVSGLNTEAFF. CDR3 bases: TGTGCCAGCAGCTTCTCCTCAGGGGTCTCCGGGTTGAACACTGAAGCTTTCTTT.

This clonotype appeared a few times. The chain uses TRBV6-5 and TRBJ1-1, with 9 bases lining up with TRBD1. This CDR3 spans 14 amino acids. The germline CDR1 and CDR2 sequences are MNHEY and SVGAGI. V lost 7 bases and J lost 5; bases outside the gene matches: 8. CDR3 coding DNA: TGTGCCAGCAAGACAGGGGGTGGGTGGACTGAAGCTTTCTTT. This codes for CASKTGGGWTEAFF.

In nucleotides, the CDR3 is TGTGCCAGCAGTTTAGTCTTAAATAGCAATCAGCCCCAGCATTTT. It codes for CASSLVLNSNQPQHF. The genes are TRBV28 and TRBJ1-5; unclear D gene. With 2 bases removed from V and 0 bases from J, the gap between germline ends came to 8 bases. There are 15 residues in the CDR3. The germline CDR1 and CDR2 sequences are MDHEN and SYDVKM.

This clonotype was recorded only once. The V gene is TRBV6-6, the J gene TRBJ2-7; D not resolved. This CDR3 is built from 15 residues. The V gene lost 2 bases and the J gene lost 3 bases, with 14 bases spanning the gap. Germline lookup yields CDR1 MNHNY and CDR2 SVGAGI (reference sequence). The CDR3 spells CASSYNSAAYYEQYF. The CDR3 nucleotides are TGTGCCAGCAGTTACAATTCGGCAGCATACTACGAGCAGTACTTC.

The CDR3 DNA follows: TGCGCCAGCAGCTTGGTATGGACGGGAAGAGACTCCTACAATGAGCAGTTCTTC. This sequence encodes CASSLVWTGRDSYNEQFF. This sequence joins TRBV5-1 and TRBJ2-1; D is possibly TRBD2 (5 bases). V lost 0 bases and J 0 bases, leaving 16 bases between the germline ends. The germline gives CDR1 SGHRS, CDR2 YFSETQ. The CDR3 sequence is 18 residues long.

With respect to this clonotype: Given a much more abundant clone one base away, this may be a read error. This chain uses TRBV7-2 with TRBJ2-5; 9 nucleotides agree with TRBD2. Germline CDR1 and CDR2: SGHTA and FQGNSA. The CDR3 runs to 15 residues. The CDR3 spells CAGSLAGAGEETQYF. DNA of the CDR3: TGTGCCGGCAGCTTAGCGGGAGCGGGAGAAGAGACCCAGTACTTC.

The rearrangement uses TRBV10-3 and TRBJ1-1; D might be TRBD1 (5 bases). This CDR3 spans 15 amino acids. Trimming cost V 2 bases and J 2 bases, with 12 bases left between them. Germline CDR1 and CDR2: ENHRY and SYGVKD. In DNA form, the CDR3 reads TGTGCCATCAGTGAGCCCCTTGGGGCAAACACTGAAGCTTTCTTT. It codes for CAISEPLGANTEAFF.

Only a few counts were recorded for this clonotype. The chain recombines TRBV3-1 with TRBJ2-1, with D hard to call. This CDR3 spans 13 amino acids. Per the germline V gene, CDR1 is LGHDT and CDR2 is YNNKEL (reference sequence). The V and J ends lost 1 base and 2 bases respectively, with 3 bases between them. The CDR3: CASSQVTYNEQFF. The DNA for the CDR3 is TGTGCCAGCAGCCAAGTTACCTACAATGAGCAGTTCTTC.

This clonotype turned up a few times. The gene calls are TRBV14 and TRBJ2-5; D possibly corresponds to TRBD2 (5 bases). Germline CDR1 reads SGHDN; CDR2 reads FVKESK. Trimming stripped 6 bases from V and 1 base from J, with 12 bases between. This CDR3 is 14 amino acids long. DNA of the CDR3: TGTGCCAGCAGTACCGCCCGGGGCCAAGAGACCCAGTACTTC. The encoded protein is CASSTARGQETQYF.

The V call is TRBV7-2, the J call TRBJ2-3; no firm D call. The CDR3 spans 12 residues. Looked up from germline, CDR1 is SGHTA and CDR2 is FQGNSA. Trimming shortened V by 2 bases and J by 7 bases, and 7 bases separated the two germline ends. The CDR3 sequence is CASSLQENTQYF. The CDR3 DNA is TGTGCCAGCAGCTTACAGGAGAATACGCAGTATTTT.

Ten or more counts support this clonotype. The chain links TRBV7-2 to TRBJ2-5; D remains unclear. V was clipped by 3 bases and J by 2 bases, with 7 bases between them. CDR3 length equals 13 residues. Germline V CDR1 and CDR2: SGHTA, FQGNSA. The CDR3 loop is CASSLNWQETQYF. The CDR3 nucleotides read TGTGCCAGCAGCTTGAACTGGCAAGAGACCCAGTACTTC.

Ten or more counts support this clonotype. This chain joins TRBV7-8 and TRBJ1-1, with D uncertain. Trimming removed 1 base at V and 2 bases at J, with 8 bases between. CDR3 length equals 14 residues. CDR1 is SGHVS, CDR2 FQNEAQ, per germline. CDR3 residues: CASSLVTGNTEAFF. The CDR3 nucleotides read TGTGCCAGCAGCTTAGTGACCGGAAACACTGAAGCTTTCTTT.